These T cell receptor beta chains were read from a single sample in a study of identical twins. One entry per CDR3 protein results from TCRdb running MiXCR on the 5' RACE reads. This table holds 690,000 or so distinct CDR3 sequences, 5.5% to 7.5% found once. Sequenced input: naive T cells sorted from blood. The receptor set was obtained from a young man in good health. Each CDR3 is given with its conserved first and last residue. The order of the fields is J gene, D gene, CDR3 length, clone size, V gene, CDR3 protein, CDR3 DNA. D genes are given only for firm matches. Size tells how often a clone was seen (once, few, many) or the class of an expanded clone, and some rows leave it out.

TRBJ2-4 | TRBD1 | 19 | few | TRBV7-2 | CASSLPDRGEQLAKNIQYF | TGTGCCAGCAGCTTACCGGACAGGGGGGAACAGCTAGCCAAAAACATTCAGTACTTC
TRBJ2-1 | TRBD2 | 15 | - | TRBV20-1 | CSARARGTTYNEQFF | TGCAGTGCTAGAGCCCGTGGGACTACCTACAATGAGCAGTTCTTC
TRBJ1-5 | - | 14 | many | TRBV3-1 | CASSQEGWGQPQHF | TGTGCCAGCAGCCAAGAAGGTTGGGGTCAGCCCCAGCATTTT
TRBJ2-1 | TRBD2 | 13 | many | TRBV12-3/TRBV12-4 | CASSQDPGGEQFF | TGTGCCAGCAGCCAGGACCCGGGGGGTGAGCAGTTCTTC
TRBJ1-1 | - | 13 | many | TRBV5-1 | CASSLFGATEAFF | TGCGCCAGCAGCTTGTTCGGGGCCACTGAAGCTTTCTTT
TRBJ2-1 | - | 14 | - | TRBV30 | CAWSSADSYNEQFF | TGTGCCTGGAGTTCGGCGGACTCCTACAATGAGCAGTTCTTC
TRBJ1-6 | TRBD1 | 15 | few | TRBV6-5 | CASSSTGTGNSPLHF | TGTGCCAGCAGTTCTACCGGGACAGGGAATTCACCCCTCCACTTT
TRBJ1-2 | - | 13 | few | TRBV12-3/TRBV12-4 | CASWGTIHYGYTF | TGTGCCAGCTGGGGGACAATCCACTATGGCTACACCTTC
TRBJ1-1 | - | 13 | - | TRBV12-3/TRBV12-4 | CASSNGKNTEAFF | TGTGCCAGCAGTAACGGAAAGAACACTGAAGCTTTCTTT
TRBJ2-1 | - | 11 | few | TRBV30 | CAWRGVYEQFF | TGTGCCTGGAGGGGGGTATATGAGCAGTTCTTC
TRBJ2-6 | - | 13 | many | TRBV29-1 | CSVVWAGANVLTF | TGCAGCGTTGTGTGGGCTGGGGCCAACGTCCTGACTTTC
TRBJ1-4 | - | 15 | few | TRBV20-1 | CSARDRRVTNEKLFF | TGCAGTGCTAGAGATAGGAGGGTGACTAATGAAAAACTGTTTTTT
TRBJ2-6 | TRBD2 | 16 | - | TRBV5-1 | CASSGGDLSGANVLTF | TGCGCCAGCAGCGGGGGGGATCTCTCTGGGGCCAACGTCCTGACTTTC
TRBJ2-1 | - | 13 | - | TRBV7-2 | CASSLEGGREQFF | TGTGCCAGCAGCTTAGAGGGGGGCCGTGAGCAGTTCTTC
TRBJ2-2 | - | 16 | many | TRBV7-8 | CASSLFGQGTTGELFF | TGTGCCAGCAGCTTATTCGGGCAGGGGACCACCGGGGAGCTGTTTTTT
TRBJ2-7 | - | 12 | few | TRBV15 | CATSRDGAVREF | TGTGCCACCAGCAGAGACGGTGCGGTGAGAGAATTC
TRBJ2-2 | - | 14 | - | TRBV7-9 | CASSLSPQAGELFF | TGTGCCAGCAGCCTATCGCCCCAGGCCGGGGAGCTGTTTTTT
TRBJ2-7 | - | 12 | many | TRBV7-9 | CASSFNSYEQYF | TGTGCCAGCAGCTTCAACTCCTACGAGCAGTACTTC
TRBJ2-5 | - | 17 | - | TRBV27 | CASSPSPPGPRAETQYF | TGTGCCAGCAGTCCAAGCCCTCCGGGACCCCGGGCAGAGACCCAGTACTTC
TRBJ2-3 | - | 17 | - | TRBV7-8 | CASSSSRGSLKVDTQYF | TGTGCCAGCAGCTCCTCACGGGGGAGTCTAAAAGTGGATACGCAGTATTTT
TRBJ2-7 | - | 13 | many | TRBV11-1 | CASSLGGLYEQYF | TGTGCCAGCAGCTTAGGCGGCCTCTACGAGCAGTACTTC
TRBJ1-2 | TRBD1 | 15 | few | TRBV12-3/TRBV12-4 | CASSPPGDRNHGYTF | TGTGCCAGCAGCCCTCCAGGGGACAGGAACCATGGCTACACCTTC
TRBJ2-7 | - | 14 | few | TRBV4-1 | CASSQGGRVYEQYF | TGCGCCAGCAGCCAAGGGGGTAGAGTCTACGAGCAGTACTTC
TRBJ2-2 | TRBD1 | 12 | many | TRBV29-1 | CSVGGQNGELFF | TGCAGCGTTGGGGGACAGAACGGGGAGCTGTTTTTT
TRBJ2-1 | TRBD2 | 13 | many | TRBV5-1 | CASRRTSDNEQFF | TGCGCCAGCAGGAGGACTAGCGACAATGAGCAGTTCTTC
TRBJ2-1 | - | 13 | few | TRBV27 | CASSLISHNEQFF | TGTGCCAGCAGTTTGATCAGCCACAATGAGCAGTTCTTC
TRBJ1-4 | - | 15 | - | TRBV5-1 | CASSLTQTGGGKLFF | TGCGCCAGCAGCTTAACACAGACCGGCGGCGGGAAACTGTTTTTT
TRBJ1-2 | - | 13 | many | TRBV20-1 | CSARDGGLEGYTF | TGCAGTGCTAGAGATGGGGGGCTGGAAGGCTACACCTTC
TRBJ2-6 | - | 14 | many | TRBV29-1 | CSVGTGPGANVLTF | TGCAGCGTTGGAACAGGGCCCGGGGCCAACGTCCTGACTTTC
TRBJ2-5 | - | 11 | many | TRBV20-1 | CSARPSSTQYF | TGCAGTGCTAGGCCCTCATCGACCCAGTACTTC
TRBJ2-7 | - | 15 | many | TRBV6-2/TRBV6-3 | CASSPRGAVTYEQYF | TGTGCCAGCAGTCCCAGGGGGGCTGTCACCTACGAGCAGTACTTC
TRBJ2-3 | TRBD2 | 15 | - | TRBV28 | CASSRTSEGTDTQYF | TGTGCCAGCAGTCGGACTAGCGAAGGCACAGATACGCAGTATTTT
TRBJ2-7 | TRBD1 | 13 | many | TRBV29-1 | CSVTGTVSYEQYF | TGCAGCGTCACCGGGACAGTATCCTACGAGCAGTACTTC
TRBJ2-7 | TRBD2 | 16 | few | TRBV28 | CASSFKSRTSGYEQYF | TGTGCCAGCAGTTTTAAAAGCCGAACTAGCGGGTACGAGCAGTACTTC
TRBJ2-7 | TRBD1 | 15 | - | TRBV28 | CASSFFRDRDYEQYF | TGTGCCAGCAGTTTCTTCCGGGACAGGGACTACGAGCAGTACTTC
TRBJ2-2 | TRBD2 | 14 | many | TRBV5-1 | CASGTSGNTGELFF | TGCGCCAGCGGGACTAGCGGGAACACCGGGGAGCTGTTTTTT
TRBJ2-7 | - | 15 | few | TRBV20-1 | CSASSGATTSYEQYF | TGCAGTGCTAGTTCCGGGGCGACGACCTCCTACGAGCAGTACTTC
TRBJ1-5 | - | 14 | - | TRBV10-3 | CAISSGGTNQPQHF | TGTGCCATCAGCTCCGGGGGTACGAATCAGCCCCAGCATTTT
TRBJ1-2 | - | 14 | many | TRBV12-3/TRBV12-4 | CASRPSGILYGYTF | TGTGCCAGCAGGCCATCTGGGATCCTCTATGGCTACACCTTC
TRBJ2-3 | TRBD2 | 16 | many | TRBV29-1 | CSVDWGSGIRLSTQYF | TGCAGCGTTGACTGGGGTAGCGGGATACGTCTCTCTACGCAGTATTTT
TRBJ2-2 | - | 14 | many | TRBV7-9 | CASGKQGQTGELFF | TGTGCCAGCGGGAAGCAGGGGCAAACCGGGGAGCTGTTTTTT
TRBJ2-7 | TRBD2 | 17 | few | TRBV7-9 | CASSARPGLAGAYEQYF | TGTGCCAGCAGCGCCCGTCCGGGACTAGCGGGGGCCTACGAGCAGTACTTC
TRBJ2-1 | - | 14 | many | TRBV20-1 | CSARPSRFISEQFF | TGCAGTGCTAGACCTAGCCGGTTTATAAGTGAGCAGTTCTTC
TRBJ2-1 | TRBD2 | 14 | few | TRBV29-1 | CSVFGGSSYNEQFF | TGCAGCGTTTTCGGGGGGAGCTCCTACAATGAGCAGTTCTTC
TRBJ2-2 | - | 16 | many | TRBV27 | CASSLRGQIRTGELFF | TGTGCCAGCAGTTTAAGAGGACAGATAAGGACCGGGGAGCTGTTTTTT
TRBJ2-2 | - | 18 | - | TRBV12-3/TRBV12-4 | CASSLYPMGQPSTGELFF | TGTGCCAGCAGTTTATACCCCATGGGCCAGCCATCCACCGGGGAGCTGTTTTTT
TRBJ2-5 | TRBD1 | 14 | - | TRBV20-1 | CSAGSGQIEETQYF | TGCAGTGCTGGTTCGGGACAGATAGAAGAGACCCAGTACTTC
TRBJ2-1 | TRBD2 | 16 | few | TRBV12-5 | CASGLYLAVSYNEQFF | TGTGCTAGTGGTTTGTACCTAGCGGTCTCCTACAATGAGCAGTTCTTC
TRBJ2-4 | TRBD2 | 14 | many | TRBV5-1 | CASSPWDYRDIQYF | TGCGCCAGCAGCCCCTGGGACTACCGTGACATTCAGTACTTC
TRBJ2-5 | - | 14 | few | TRBV5-6 | CASSLLDGQETQYF | TGTGCCAGCAGCTTGTTAGACGGACAAGAGACCCAGTACTTC
TRBJ2-4 | TRBD2 | 18 | many | TRBV4-1 | CASSQGLAGGLAKNIQYF | TGCGCCAGCAGCCAGGGACTAGCGGGAGGTCTAGCCAAAAACATTCAGTACTTC
TRBJ2-1 | - | 15 | few | TRBV5-5 | CASSFRGEVVDEQFF | TGTGCCAGCAGCTTTAGGGGGGAGGTGGTGGATGAGCAGTTCTTC
TRBJ2-1 | TRBD2 | 18 | few | TRBV6-1 | CASSEALAGGVTYNEQFF | TGTGCCAGCAGTGAAGCGCTAGCGGGAGGTGTTACCTACAATGAGCAGTTCTTC
TRBJ2-1 | TRBD1 | 11 | many | TRBV29-1 | CSLWDRGKQFF | TGCAGCCTCTGGGACAGGGGTAAGCAGTTCTTC
TRBJ2-3 | TRBD2 | 13 | many | TRBV29-1 | CSVAMTSADTQYF | TGCAGCGTTGCGATGACTAGCGCAGATACGCAGTATTTT
TRBJ2-1 | - | 15 | many | TRBV28 | CASSSRAGSYNEQFF | TGTGCCAGCAGTTCCCGGGCGGGATCCTACAATGAGCAGTTCTTC